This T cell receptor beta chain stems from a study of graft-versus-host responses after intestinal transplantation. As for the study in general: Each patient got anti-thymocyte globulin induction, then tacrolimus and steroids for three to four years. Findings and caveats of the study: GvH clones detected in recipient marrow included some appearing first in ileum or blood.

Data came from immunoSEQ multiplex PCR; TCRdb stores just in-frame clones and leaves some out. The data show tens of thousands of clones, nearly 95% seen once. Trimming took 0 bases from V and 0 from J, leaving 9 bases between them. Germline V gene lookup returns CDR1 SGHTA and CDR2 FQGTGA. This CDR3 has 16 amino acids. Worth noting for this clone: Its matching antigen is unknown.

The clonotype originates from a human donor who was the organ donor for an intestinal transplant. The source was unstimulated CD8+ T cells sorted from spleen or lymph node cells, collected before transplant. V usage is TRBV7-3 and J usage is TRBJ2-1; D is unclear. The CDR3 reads CASSLTVSGSYNEQFF. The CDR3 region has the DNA TGTGCCAGCAGCTTAACAGTCTCCGGCTCCTACAATGAGCAGTTCTTC.